Each of the 26 T cell receptor beta chains below was sequenced from the same sample in a study of shared T cell receptors in the human thymus. Libraries were prepared by immunoSEQ multiplex PCR; TCRdb keeps only in-frame clonotypes and omits some of them. Counted here are about 380,000 clones, 95% occurring once; the ten biggest clones make up approximately 0.02%. The sequencing sample was made of thymocytes. These receptors were obtained from a human donor.

The chain joins TRBV19 to TRBJ1-2; no clear D gene. Germline loops: CDR1 LNHDA, CDR2 SQIVND (reference sequence). CDR3 length: 14 residues. Deletions cut 6 bases from V and 3 bases from J, with 14 bases between. CDR3 DNA sequence: TGTGCCAGTAGGGCCGTTAGCACTGACTATGGCTACACCTTC. Translated: CASRAVSTDYGYTF.

This sequence joins TRBV27 and TRBJ2-4; D gene uncertain. Deletions cut 3 bases from V and 1 base from J, with 13 bases between. Germline V gives CDR1 MNHEY, CDR2 SMNVEV (reference sequence). The CDR3 loop spans 16 amino acids. CDR3 in amino acids: CASSLDGPSAKNIQYF. In DNA form, the CDR3 reads TGTGCCAGCAGTTTGGACGGCCCCTCGGCCAAAAACATTCAGTACTTC.

This clone was recorded once. This rearrangement joins TRBV5-1 to TRBJ2-7; a possible D gene is TRBD2 (6 bases). CDR3 length: 14 amino acids. Trimming stripped 6 bases from V and 0 bases from J, with 13 bases between. The germline V gene has CDR1 SGHRS and CDR2 YFSETQ. The CDR3 is CASKRREASYEQYF. The CDR3 nucleotides read TGCGCCAGCAAAAGGAGGGAGGCCTCCTACGAGCAGTACTTC. The full variable domain, in which reference TRBV5-1 and TRBJ2-7 provide the parts outside the CDR3, is KAGVTQTPRYLIKTRGQQVTLSCSPISGHRSVSWYQQTPGQGLQFLFEYFSETQRNKGNFPGRFSGRQFSNSRSEMNVSTLELGDSALYLCASKRREASYEQYFGPGTRLTVT.

This CDR3 is CATSRDPLTPDTQYF. The DNA of the CDR3 is TGTGCCACCAGCAGAGACCCTCTCACCCCGGATACGCAGTATTTT. V gene TRBV15 combines with J gene TRBJ2-3; D remains unclear. Germline V gene lookup returns CDR1 LNHNV and CDR2 YYDKDF (reference sequence). CDR3 length: 15 residues. Trimming took off 0 bases at V and 6 bases at J, with 13 bases between the two ends.

CDR3 region: CATGHQTEAFF. The DNA of the CDR3 is TGTGCCACCGGTCATCAGACTGAAGCTTTCTTT. The V call is TRBV27, the J call TRBJ1-1, with no clear D. Germline CDR1 reads MNHEY; CDR2 reads SMNVEV (reference sequence). This CDR3 is 11 amino acids long. Trimming left V 10 bases short and J 5 bases short, with 11 bases between.

The chain couples TRBV5-1 to TRBJ2-1, with TRBD2 matching over 14 bases. This CDR3 is built from 17 residues. Germline values: CDR1 SGHRS, CDR2 YFSETQ. Trimming at V came to 0 bases and at J to 7 bases, leaving 6 bases not matched to a gene. The CDR3 nucleotides are TGCGCCAGCAGCTTGGCCGAGGGGACTAGCGGGAGTAATGAGCAGTTCTTC. Amino acids: CASSLAEGTSGSNEQFF.

The gene calls are TRBV10-3 and TRBJ2-7, with TRBD2 identical over 10 bases. The CDR3 spans 16 residues. J lost 7 bases, V lost 1 base, and 10 bases had no gene match. The V gene's germline CDR1 is ENHRY and CDR2 SYGVKD. The CDR3 protein is CAISEWGLAGALEQYF. The CDR3 coding sequence is TGTGCCATCAGTGAGTGGGGGCTAGCGGGAGCGCTTGAGCAGTACTTC.

The chain carries TRBV6-6 and TRBJ2-1, with TRBD2 identical over 8 bases. This CDR3 is built from 16 residues. The ends lost 1 base at V and 5 bases at J; junction bases unmatched: 7. Germline CDR1 MNHNY, CDR2 SVGAGI (reference sequence). Here the CDR3 DNA reads TGTGCCAGCAGTTACTGGGGCGGGGGGCCACACAATGAGCAGTTCTTC. Translating gives CASSYWGGGPHNEQFF.

This clone was seen just once. This rearrangement joins TRBV5-5 to TRBJ1-4; D may be TRBD1 (6 bases). V gave up 6 bases and J gave up 2 bases, with 14 bases separating them. Per germline, CDR1 SGHKS and CDR2 YYEKEE (reference sequence). This CDR3 spans 15 amino acids. Written as DNA, the CDR3 is TGTGCCAGCACCCCAACACAGGGTACTAATGAAAAACTGTTTTTT. It specifies CASTPTQGTNEKLFF.

The chain carries TRBV4-3 and TRBJ2-7, with 12 bases aligning to TRBD1. The CDR3 spans 19 residues. The ends lost 2 bases at V and 3 bases at J; junction bases unmatched: 14. Germline values: CDR1 LGHNA, CDR2 YSLEER. CDR3 nucleotide sequence: TGCGCCAGCAGCCAACGATTACCCGGGACAGGGGGCAGAGGCTACGAGCAGTACTTC. The encoded protein is CASSQRLPGTGGRGYEQYF.

The chain joins TRBV29-1 to TRBJ1-5; 7 bases line up with TRBD1. This CDR3 has 14 residues. Per the germline V gene, CDR1 is SQVTM and CDR2 is ANQGSEA. After removal of 3 bases from V and 6 bases from J, the junction contained 8 bases not matched to a gene. The CDR3 loop reads CSVDSDRVGQPQHF. As DNA, the CDR3 is TGCAGCGTTGACTCTGACAGGGTCGGTCAGCCCCAGCATTTT.

This rearrangement joins TRBV2 to TRBJ1-4; 10 nucleotides line up with TRBD1. V shed 7 bases and J 4 bases; nucleotides not matched to a gene: 6. The CDR3 is made up of 15 amino acids. From germline, CDR1 is SNHLY and CDR2 FYNNEI. The CDR3 sequence: CASTLRTGGNEKLFF. The CDR3 nucleotides read TGTGCCAGCACCCTCAGGACAGGGGGTAATGAAAAACTGTTTTTT.

The genes are TRBV4-3 and TRBJ2-3; a possible D gene is TRBD2 (6 bases). Germline CDR1 and CDR2: LGHNA and YSLEER. The V end lost 5 bases, the J end lost 4 bases, and 22 bases lay between the germline ends. CDR3 length: 17 residues. The CDR3 loop is CASSSDRERRTPDTQYF. Here the CDR3 DNA reads TGCGCCAGCAGCTCCGATCGGGAGCGACGGACCCCAGATACGCAGTATTTT.

The chain is built from TRBV7-9 and TRBJ2-1; D gene uncertain. The CDR3 spans 15 residues. Germline CDR1 is SEHNR and CDR2 is FQNEAQ (reference sequence). V was clipped by 1 base and J by 2 bases, with 9 bases between them. The CDR3: CASSLVRTPYNEQFF. The DNA for the CDR3 is TGTGCCAGCAGCTTAGTTCGGACCCCCTACAATGAGCAGTTCTTC.

CDR3 sequence reads: CASSRGRDLSRNEQFF. The CDR3, as DNA: TGTGCCAGCAGTCGTGGACGGGACCTTAGCCGCAATGAGCAGTTCTTC. J is TRBJ2-1 and V is TRBV28; D may match TRBD1 or TRBD2 (5 bases each). The CDR3 sequence is 16 residues long. V lost 5 bases to trimming and J lost 6 bases, with 20 bases between them. CDR1 MDHEN and CDR2 SYDVKM come from the germline V gene. Drawing the rest from reference TRBV28 and TRBJ2-1, the complete variable domain is DVKVTQSSRYLVKRTGEKVFLECVQDMDHENMFWYRQDPGLGLRLIYFSYDVKMKEKGDIPEGYSVSREKKERFSLILESASTNQTSMYLCASSRGRDLSRNEQFFGPGTRLTVL.

This clone was counted once. This chain connects TRBV6-6 to TRBJ2-7, with a tentative D call TRBD1 (6 bases). Germline lookup yields CDR1 MNHNY and CDR2 SVGAGI (reference sequence). CDR3 size: 14 residues. V was shortened by 6 bases and J by 1 base, with 13 bases between the two germline ends. The CDR3 DNA reads as TGTGCCAGCAGCCTAATTGGACAGTCCTACGAGCAGTACTTC. Translation: CASSLIGQSYEQYF.

The chain couples TRBV18 to TRBJ1-2; D perhaps matches TRBD1 (5 bases). The CDR3 is made up of 13 amino acids. Germline assignment: CDR1 KGHSH and CDR2 LQKENI. V was shortened by 3 bases and J by 14 bases, with 19 bases between the two germline ends. The CDR3 nucleotides are TGTGCCAGCTCACCGGGAAATGCCAGGGAGGGAACCTTC. This gives the protein CASSPGNAREGTF. The full variable domain, completed using reference TRBV18 and TRBJ1-2, is NAGVMQNPRHLVRRRGQEARLRCSPMKGHSHVYWYRQLPEEGLKFMVYLQKENIIDESGMPKERFSAEFPKEGPSILRIQQVVRGDSAAYFCASSPGNAREGTFGSGTRLTVV.

V usage is TRBV15 and J usage is TRBJ2-5, with D possibly TRBD2 on 5 matching bases. V lost 3 bases to trimming and J lost 5 bases, with 16 bases between them. Per germline, CDR1 LNHNV and CDR2 YYDKDF (reference sequence). This CDR3 has 15 amino acids. This chain's CDR3 is CATSRIRTAMETQYF. CDR3 in DNA: TGTGCCACCAGCAGGATAAGGACTGCCATGGAGACCCAGTACTTC.

The chain links TRBV2 to TRBJ2-3; 7 positions agree with TRBD2. The CDR3 has 15 residues. Trimming at V came to 8 bases and at J to 11 bases, leaving 19 bases not matched to a gene. Germline V gives CDR1 SNHLY, CDR2 FYNNEI. In DNA, the CDR3 is TGTGCCAGCGGCCTTGAGCGGGACGGGGTAGGAAAGCAGTATTTT. Residues: CASGLERDGVGKQYF.

This chain connects TRBV28 to TRBJ2-1; D is unclear. The CDR3 runs to 15 residues. The V gene lost 1 base and the J gene lost 0 bases, with 7 bases spanning the gap. In germline, CDR1 is MDHEN, CDR2 SYDVKM. The CDR3 nucleotides are TGTGCCAGCAGTTTATCGGGCAGCTCCTACAATGAGCAGTTCTTC. Residues: CASSLSGSSYNEQFF.

The V gene is TRBV27, the J gene TRBJ1-2; tentative D call: TRBD1 (5 bases). In germline, CDR1 is MNHEY, CDR2 SMNVEV (reference sequence). The CDR3 totals 14 residues. Trimming removed 5 bases from V and 7 bases from J, with 17 bases in between. Here the CDR3 reads CASSPRWGGGGYTF. CDR3 coding DNA: TGTGCCAGCAGTCCCCGGTGGGGTGGGGGTGGCTACACCTTC.

The J gene is TRBJ1-5, the V gene TRBV28; D gene uncertain. V shed 2 bases and J shed 5 bases, with 10 bases lying between them. Germline V gene lookup returns CDR1 MDHEN and CDR2 SYDVKM. CDR3 length: 14 amino acids. The CDR3 DNA sequence: TGTGCCAGCAGTTTAAACAGAACTGATCAGCCCCAGCATTTT. It translates to CASSLNRTDQPQHF.

The CDR3 loop reads CASSGLGPHEQYF. The CDR3 DNA reads as TGTGCCAGCAGCGGCCTCGGGCCTCACGAGCAGTACTTC. The rearrangement links TRBV7-9 to TRBJ2-7; the D is unclear. Deletions cut 5 bases from V and 5 bases from J, with 13 bases between. Germline V gene sequence: CDR1 SEHNR, CDR2 FQNEAQ (reference sequence). The CDR3 has 13 residues.

V gene TRBV7-9 combines with J gene TRBJ2-2; 9 positions match TRBD2. This CDR3 is built from 14 residues. V was clipped by 7 bases and J by 5 bases; unmatched bases: 5. Germline CDR1 SEHNR, CDR2 FQNEAQ (reference sequence). CDR3 nucleotides: TGTGCCAGCAACCTAGCGGGAAGGACCGGGGAGCTGTTTTTT. It translates to CASNLAGRTGELFF.

The genes are TRBV4-1 and TRBJ2-5, with 9 positions matching TRBD1. Germline V gives CDR1 MGHRA, CDR2 YSYEKL. The CDR3 loop spans 14 amino acids. V lost 4 bases to trimming and J lost 1 base; unmatched junction nucleotides: 1. CDR3: CASSPDRGQETQYF. DNA of the CDR3: TGCGCCAGCAGCCCGGACAGGGGCCAAGAGACCCAGTACTTC.

The chain joins TRBV9 to TRBJ2-5; 16 bases align to TRBD2. Germline V gene sequence: CDR1 SGDLS, CDR2 YYNGEE. This CDR3 region has 22 residues. Trimming removed 4 bases from V and 5 bases from J; junction bases left unmatched: 23. CDR3 in amino acids: CASSPDQTGLAGGPSIDETQYF. CDR3 bases: TGTGCCAGCAGCCCGGACCAGACGGGACTAGCGGGAGGGCCTTCGATCGATGAGACCCAGTACTTC.